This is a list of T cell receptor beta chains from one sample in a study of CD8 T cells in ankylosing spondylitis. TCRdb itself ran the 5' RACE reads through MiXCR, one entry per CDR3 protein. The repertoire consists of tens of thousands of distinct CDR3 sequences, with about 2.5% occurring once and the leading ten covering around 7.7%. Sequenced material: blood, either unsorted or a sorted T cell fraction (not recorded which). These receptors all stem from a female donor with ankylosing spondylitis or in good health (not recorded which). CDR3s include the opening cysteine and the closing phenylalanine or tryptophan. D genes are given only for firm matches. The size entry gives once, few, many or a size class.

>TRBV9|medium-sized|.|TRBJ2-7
TGTGCCAGCAGCGTGGGACCGCTCTCAACCGACTACGAGCAGTACTTC
CASSVGPLSTDYEQYF
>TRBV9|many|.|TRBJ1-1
TGTGCCAGCAGCGTAGGGGCGGTTGGGAACACTGAAGCTTTCTTT
CASSVGAVGNTEAFF
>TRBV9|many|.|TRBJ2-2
TGTGCCAGCAGCGCCCTCAGTACCGGGGAGCTGTTTTTT
CASSALSTGELFF
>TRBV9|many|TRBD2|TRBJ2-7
TGTGCCAGCAGCGCCTCCCATGGCGGGGACTACTCCTACGAGCAGTACTTC
CASSASHGGDYSYEQYF
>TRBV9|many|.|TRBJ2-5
TGTGCCAGCAGCATCAGCCGAGGCCCGGAGACCCAGTACTTC
CASSISRGPETQYF
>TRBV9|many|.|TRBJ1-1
TGTGCCAGCAGCCCGCAGGCGGCTGGGTTTACTGAAGCTTTCTTT
CASSPQAAGFTEAFF
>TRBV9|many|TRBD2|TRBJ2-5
TGTGCCAGCAGCGTAGGGGCTAGCGGGAGTATTGGTGAGACCCAGTACTTC
CASSVGASGSIGETQYF
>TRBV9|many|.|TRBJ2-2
TGTGCCAGCAGCGTAGGGAGTAACGGGGAGCTGTTTTTT
CASSVGSNGELFF
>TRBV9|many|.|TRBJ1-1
TGTGCCAGCAGTTTTGACTCAGTGAACACTGAAGCTTTCTTT
CASSFDSVNTEAFF
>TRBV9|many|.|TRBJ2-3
TGTGCCAGCAGCGTACCCGAGGCTCGCGGTACGCAGTATTTT
CASSVPEARGTQYF
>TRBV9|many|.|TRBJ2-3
TGTGCCAGCAGCTCAAAAGGGGGGGGCCTCGGACCAGATACGCAGTATTTT
CASSSKGGGLGPDTQYF
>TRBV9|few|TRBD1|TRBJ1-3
TGTGCCAGCAGCGGAACGACAGGGGGCGGAGGAAACACCATATATTTT
CASSGTTGGGGNTIYF
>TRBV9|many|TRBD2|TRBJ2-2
TGTGCCAGCAGTGTAGCGGGGGGGCGTAACACCGGGGAGCTGTTTTTT
CASSVAGGRNTGELFF
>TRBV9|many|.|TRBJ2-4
TGTGCCAGCAGCGAGACCCAGCACAAAAACATTCAGTACTTC
CASSETQHKNIQYF
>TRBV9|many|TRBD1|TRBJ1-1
TGTGCCAGCAGCACTCCCGGGACAGGGGGCCTTCTGAGCTCCGTGAACACTGAAGCTTTCTTT
CASSTPGTGGLLSSVNTEAFF
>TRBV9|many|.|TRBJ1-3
TGTGCCAGCAGCTCGGGATCTGGAAACACCATATATTTT
CASSSGSGNTIYF
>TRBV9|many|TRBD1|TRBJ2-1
TGTGCCAGCAGCGCGATGGACAGGGCCCGCGAGCAGTTCTTC
CASSAMDRAREQFF
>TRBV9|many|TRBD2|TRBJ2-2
TGTGCCAGCAGCGTTAGAGCGGGGGGGGACACCGGGGAGCTGTTTTTT
CASSVRAGGDTGELFF
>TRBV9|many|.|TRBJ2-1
TGTGCCAGCAGCGTGAATACCGACAATGAGCAGTTCTTC
CASSVNTDNEQFF
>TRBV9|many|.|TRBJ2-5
TGTGCCAGCAGCGTAGGGCCCATCGCGGAGACCCAGTACTTC
CASSVGPIAETQYF
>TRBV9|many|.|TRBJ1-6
TGTGCCAGCAGCGTAGGGGCGTCTAATTCACCCCTCCACTTT
CASSVGASNSPLHF
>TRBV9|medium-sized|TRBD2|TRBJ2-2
TGTGCCAGCAGCGGCCGACTAGCAGTTTCCACCGGGGAGCTGTTTTTT
CASSGRLAVSTGELFF
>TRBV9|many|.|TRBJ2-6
TGTGCCAGCAGGCAGAGTGGGGCCAACGTCCTGACTTTC
CASRQSGANVLTF
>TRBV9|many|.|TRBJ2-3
TGTGCCAGCAGCAGGGACTCCACAGATACGCAGTATTTT
CASSRDSTDTQYF
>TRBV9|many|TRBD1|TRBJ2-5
TGTGCCAGCAGCCCAGGGACAGGTAGTAGAGAGACCCAGTACTTC
CASSPGTGSRETQYF
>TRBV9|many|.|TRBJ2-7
TGTGCCAGCAGCGTAGGACTAGGGGGCAAGGAGCAGTACTTC
CASSVGLGGKEQYF